This T cell receptor beta chain derives from a study of CD8 T cells in ankylosing spondylitis. Overall study findings and caveats: A motif of several highly homologous TCR beta variants was seen as apparently characteristic of ankylosing spondylitis blood.

This clonotype has a count of ten or more. Its antigen is still unknown. The CDR3 consists of 16 residues. The V gene end was trimmed by 6 bases and the J gene end by 5 bases; junction bases not matched to a gene: 7. The germline V gene has CDR1 SGHAT and CDR2 FQNNGV. Researchers built TCR beta libraries using quantitative 5'-RACE with molecular barcodes. Each CDR3 protein is one row after TCRdb ran MiXCR on the 5' RACE reads. The sample lists some 240,000 distinct CDR3 sequences; 7% to 8% were seen once. The rearrangement joins TRBV11-2 to TRBJ2-1, with TRBD2 matching 13 bases. Source material: blood, either unsorted or a sorted T cell fraction (not recorded which). The receptor was isolated from a male donor with ankylosing spondylitis. CDR3 in DNA: TGTGCCAGCAGTCTATCGGGACTAGCGGGGAACAATGAGCAGTTCTTC. This codes for CASSLSGLAGNNEQFF.